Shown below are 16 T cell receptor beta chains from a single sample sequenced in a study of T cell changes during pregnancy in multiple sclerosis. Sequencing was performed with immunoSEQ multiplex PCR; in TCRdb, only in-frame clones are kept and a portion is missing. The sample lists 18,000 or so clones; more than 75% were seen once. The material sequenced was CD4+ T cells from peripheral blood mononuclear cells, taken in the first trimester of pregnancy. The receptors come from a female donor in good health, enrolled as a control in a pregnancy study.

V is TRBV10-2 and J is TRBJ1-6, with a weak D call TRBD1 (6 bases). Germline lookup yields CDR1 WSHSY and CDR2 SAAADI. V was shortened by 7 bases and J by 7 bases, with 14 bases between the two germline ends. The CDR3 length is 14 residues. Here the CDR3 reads CASKQGGGNSPLHF. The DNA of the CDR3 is TGCGCCAGCAAACAGGGAGGGGGAAATTCACCCCTCCACTTT.

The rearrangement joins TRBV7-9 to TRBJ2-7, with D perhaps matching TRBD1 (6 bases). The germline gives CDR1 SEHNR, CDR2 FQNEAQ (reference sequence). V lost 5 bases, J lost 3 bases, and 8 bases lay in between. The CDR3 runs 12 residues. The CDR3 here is CASSRDIYEQYF. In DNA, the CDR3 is TGTGCCAGCAGCCGGGACATCTACGAGCAGTACTTC.

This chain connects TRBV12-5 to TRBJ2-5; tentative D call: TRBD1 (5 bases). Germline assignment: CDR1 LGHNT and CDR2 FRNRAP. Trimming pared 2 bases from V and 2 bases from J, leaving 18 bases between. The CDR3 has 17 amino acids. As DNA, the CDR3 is TGTGCTAGTGGTTTGAAAATGGGCCAGGGCGTACAAGAGACCCAGTACTTC. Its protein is CASGLKMGQGVQETQYF.

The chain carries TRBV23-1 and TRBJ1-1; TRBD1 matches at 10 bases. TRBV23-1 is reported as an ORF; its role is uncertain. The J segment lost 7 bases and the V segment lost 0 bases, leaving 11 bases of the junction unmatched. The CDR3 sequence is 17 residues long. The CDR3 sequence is CASSQSGQGGGGGEAFF. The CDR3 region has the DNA TGCGCCAGCAGTCAATCAGGACAGGGGGGAGGAGGCGGTGAAGCTTTCTTT.

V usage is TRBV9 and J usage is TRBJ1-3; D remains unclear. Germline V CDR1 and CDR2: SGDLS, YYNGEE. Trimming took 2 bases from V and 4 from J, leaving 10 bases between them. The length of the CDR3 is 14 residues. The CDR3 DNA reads TGTGCCAGCAGCGTTTCCTCCCCGGGAAACACCATATATTTT. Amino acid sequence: CASSVSSPGNTIYF.

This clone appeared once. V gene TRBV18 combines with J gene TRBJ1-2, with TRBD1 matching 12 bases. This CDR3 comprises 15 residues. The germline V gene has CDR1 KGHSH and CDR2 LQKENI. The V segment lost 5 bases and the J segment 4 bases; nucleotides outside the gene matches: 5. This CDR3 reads CASSSGTGGLYGYTF. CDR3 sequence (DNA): TGTGCCAGCTCATCCGGGACAGGGGGCCTCTATGGCTACACCTTC.

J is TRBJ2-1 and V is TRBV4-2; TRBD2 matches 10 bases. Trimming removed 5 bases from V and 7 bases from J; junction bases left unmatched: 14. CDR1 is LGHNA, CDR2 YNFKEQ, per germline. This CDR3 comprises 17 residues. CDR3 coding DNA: TGTGCCAGCAGCGGAGGGGGTGGAGCGGGAGGGCAGAATGAGCAGTTCTTC. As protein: CASSGGGGAGGQNEQFF.

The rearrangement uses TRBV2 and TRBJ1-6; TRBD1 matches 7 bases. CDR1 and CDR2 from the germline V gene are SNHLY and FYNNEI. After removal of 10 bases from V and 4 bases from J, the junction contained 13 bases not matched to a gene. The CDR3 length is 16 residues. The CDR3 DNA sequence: TGTGCCAACCGGGACAGAACTGACCCTTATAATTCACCCCTCCACTTT. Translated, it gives CANRDRTDPYNSPLHF. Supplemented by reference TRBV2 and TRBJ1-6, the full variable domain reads EPEVTQTPSHQVTQMGQEVILRCVPISNHLYFYWYRQILGQKVEFLVSFYNNEISEKSEIFDDQFSVERPDGSNFTLKIRSTKLEDSAMYFCANRDRTDPYNSPLHFGNGTRLTVT.

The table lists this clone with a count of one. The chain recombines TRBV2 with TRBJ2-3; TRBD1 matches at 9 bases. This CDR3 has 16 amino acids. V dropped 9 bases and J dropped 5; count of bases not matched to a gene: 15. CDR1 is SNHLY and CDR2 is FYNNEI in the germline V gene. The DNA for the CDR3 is TGTGCCAGACGAACCACCGGGACAGGGTCGGGAGATACGCAGTATTTT. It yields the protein CARRTTGTGSGDTQYF.

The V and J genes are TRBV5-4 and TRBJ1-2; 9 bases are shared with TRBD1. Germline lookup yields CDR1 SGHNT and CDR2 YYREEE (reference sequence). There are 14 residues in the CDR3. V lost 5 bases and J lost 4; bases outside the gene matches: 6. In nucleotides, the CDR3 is TGTGCCAGCAGGGTAACAGGGGGCCCCTATGGCTACACCTTC. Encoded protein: CASRVTGGPYGYTF.

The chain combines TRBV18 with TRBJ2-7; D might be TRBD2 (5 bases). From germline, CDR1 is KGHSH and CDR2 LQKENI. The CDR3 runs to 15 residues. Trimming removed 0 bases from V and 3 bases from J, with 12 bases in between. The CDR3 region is CASSPPNGKVYEQYF. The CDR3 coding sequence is TGTGCCAGCTCACCACCGAACGGGAAAGTCTACGAGCAGTACTTC.

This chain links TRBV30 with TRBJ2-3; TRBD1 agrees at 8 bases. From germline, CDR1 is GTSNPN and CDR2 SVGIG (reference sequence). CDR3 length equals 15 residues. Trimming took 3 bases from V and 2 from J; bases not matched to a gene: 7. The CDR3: CAWSSDRGITDTQYF. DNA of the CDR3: TGTGCCTGGAGCTCCGACAGGGGTATCACAGATACGCAGTATTTT.

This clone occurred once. The DNA of the CDR3 is TGTGCCAGCTCACCCAGAGGGCTCAGCACAGATACGCAGTATTTT. Amino acids: CASSPRGLSTDTQYF. The V call is TRBV18, the J call TRBJ2-3; D is perhaps TRBD2 (5 bases). The CDR3 totals 15 residues. Per the germline V gene, CDR1 is KGHSH and CDR2 is LQKENI. Trimming took 3 bases from V and 0 from J, leaving 10 bases between them.

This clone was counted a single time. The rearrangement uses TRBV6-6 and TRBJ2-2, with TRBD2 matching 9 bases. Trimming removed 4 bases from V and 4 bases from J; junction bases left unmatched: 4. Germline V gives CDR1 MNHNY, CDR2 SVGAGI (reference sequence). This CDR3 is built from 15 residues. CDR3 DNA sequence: TGTGCCAGCAGTTCCCTAGCGGGATCCACCGGGGAGCTGTTTTTT. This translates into CASSSLAGSTGELFF.

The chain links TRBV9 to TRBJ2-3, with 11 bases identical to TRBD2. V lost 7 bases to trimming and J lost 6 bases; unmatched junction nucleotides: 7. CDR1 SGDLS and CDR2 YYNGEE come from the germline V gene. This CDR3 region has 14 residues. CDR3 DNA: TGTGCCAGCGGTAGCGGGGGGGACCACGATACGCAGTATTTT. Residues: CASGSGGDHDTQYF. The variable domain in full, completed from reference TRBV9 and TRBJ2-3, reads DSGVTQTPKHLITATGQRVTLRCSPRSGDLSVYWYQQSLDQGLQFLIQYYNGEERAKGNILERFSAQQFPDLHSELNLSSLELGDSALYFCASGSGGDHDTQYFGPGTRLTVL.

The CDR3 DNA reads TGCGCCAGCAGCGCGAGCTCCTACGAGCAGTACTTC. This encodes CASSASSYEQYF. The chain links TRBV5-1 to TRBJ2-7; D gene unclear. Deletions cut 4 bases from V and 0 bases from J, with 5 bases between. Germline V lookup: CDR1 SGHRS, CDR2 YFSETQ. The CDR3 is made up of 12 amino acids.